One sample yielded the 14 T cell receptor beta chains listed below, sequenced in a study of blood T cell repertoires in COVID-19. TCRdb keeps only in-frame clones here, not all; method: immunoSEQ multiplex PCR. In the table there are 140,000 to 150,000 clones, approximately 85% of which are singletons. Specimen: peripheral blood. Source of these receptors: a woman aged 55-75 years with COVID-19, enrolled during active disease.

This chain uses TRBV6-2 or TRBV6-3 with TRBJ2-3; TRBD2 matches 10 bases. With V trimmed by 4 bases and J by 3 bases, 7 bases remained unmatched. CDR1 and CDR2 from the germline V gene are MNHEY and SVGEGT. This CDR3 is 16 amino acids long. The CDR3 loop is CASSSGVAGGTDTQYF. CDR3 DNA sequence: TGTGCCAGCAGTTCCGGGGTAGCGGGGGGAACAGATACGCAGTATTTT.

This rearrangement joins TRBV6-2 or TRBV6-3 to TRBJ2-7, with 9 positions matching TRBD1. Germline values: CDR1 MNHEY, CDR2 SVGEGT. Trimming cost V 4 bases and J 5 bases; bases outside gene matches: 9. The CDR3 loop spans 15 amino acids. The CDR3 spells CASSSAGTGSHEQYF. CDR3 nucleotides: TGTGCCAGCAGTTCAGCCGGGACAGGGAGTCACGAGCAGTACTTC.

The chain is built from TRBV5-3 and TRBJ1-1; D unclear. TRBV5-3 is placed among ORFs of uncertain function. This CDR3 is 12 amino acids long. Trimming took 5 bases from V and 7 from J, leaving 12 bases between them. The CDR3 sequence: CARRLIGDEAFF. CDR3 nucleotides: TGTGCCAGAAGACTGATCGGGGATGAAGCTTTCTTT.

The chain has TRBV7-9 and TRBJ2-7; D gene uncertain. Germline V gene data show CDR1 as SEHNR and CDR2 as FQNEAQ (reference sequence). CDR3 length equals 13 residues. The V end was cut by 1 base, the J end by 6 bases, with 10 bases between. The CDR3 DNA reads TGTGCCAGCAGCTTAGGAACGCCCGGCGAGCAGTACTTC. This codes for CASSLGTPGEQYF.

The chain has TRBV30 and TRBJ1-4; 7 positions agree with TRBD1. The V and J ends lost 2 bases and 4 bases, in that order; junction bases with no gene match: 10. This CDR3 has 16 amino acids. Looked up from germline, CDR1 is GTSNPN and CDR2 is SVGIG (reference sequence). The CDR3 DNA is TGTGCCTGGAGTTTCCGATTCGGGACAGTTAATGAAAAACTGTTTTTT. Translating gives CAWSFRFGTVNEKLFF.

CDR3 DNA sequence: TGTGCAAGTCGCCCCATTCGGATAGCGGGGGGATCTCACCCTTCCTACAATGAGCAGTTCTTC. Protein sequence: CASRPIRIAGGSHPSYNEQFF. The genes are TRBV12-2 and TRBJ2-1; the table's D call, TRBD2, has no DNA check behind it. TRBV12-2 is labeled a pseudogene. The CDR3 length is 21 residues.

This chain connects TRBV29-1 to TRBJ2-1, with TRBD1 matching 9 bases. The CDR3 is 15 amino acids. Germline V gene data show CDR1 as SQVTM and CDR2 as ANQGSEA. J gave up 4 bases and V 2 bases, and 6 bases lay outside the gene matches. The CDR3 DNA reads as TGCAGCGTTGAAACCGGGACAGGGAATTACAATGAGCAGTTCTTC. Residues: CSVETGTGNYNEQFF.

This chain connects TRBV7-9 to TRBJ2-5; TRBD2 is a possible D gene (5 bases). The CDR3 is made up of 17 amino acids. Germline V lookup: CDR1 SEHNR, CDR2 FQNEAQ (reference sequence). V was cut by 4 bases and J by 7 bases, with 25 bases left in between. CDR3 nucleotide sequence: TGTGCCAGCAGCTCCCCTCCCGTGGGGAGATTCGGTTGGACCCAGTACTTC. Amino acid sequence: CASSSPPVGRFGWTQYF.

The DNA of the CDR3 is TGTGCCATCGGATCAACAGGGGAGAGTGGGACTGAAGCTTTCTTT. It is translated as CAIGSTGESGTEAFF. V is TRBV10-3 and J is TRBJ1-1; TRBD1 matches at 7 bases. The CDR3 loop spans 15 amino acids. Losses at the gene ends were 8 bases for V and 5 bases for J; bases not matched to a gene: 14. Per the germline V gene, CDR1 is ENHRY and CDR2 is SYGVKD.

This clone was seen a single time. This chain joins TRBV6-2 or TRBV6-3 and TRBJ2-2, with D perhaps matching TRBD1 (5 bases). The CDR3 spans 17 residues. Trimming took 2 bases from V and 0 from J, leaving 13 bases between them. Germline V gives CDR1 MNHEY, CDR2 SVGEGT. Here the CDR3 reads CASSYIAGFTNTGELFF. Here the CDR3 DNA reads TGTGCCAGCAGTTACATTGCAGGGTTTACGAACACCGGGGAGCTGTTTTTT.

The J gene is TRBJ2-7, the V gene TRBV5-1, with D possibly being TRBD1 (5 bases). V shed 5 bases and J shed 7 bases, with 22 bases lying between them. The CDR3 contains 15 residues. Germline V lookup: CDR1 SGHRS, CDR2 YFSETQ. In nucleotides, the CDR3 is TGCGCCAGCAGTAAAGACAGACCCCTCGATCGGGAGCAGTACTTC. Protein sequence: CASSKDRPLDREQYF.

This sequence joins TRBV4-1 and TRBJ1-2; a weak D match, TRBD1 (5 bases). V was cut by 6 bases and J by 2 bases, with 16 bases left in between. The CDR3 totals 15 residues. Germline CDR1 and CDR2: MGHRA and YSYEKL. As DNA, the CDR3 is TGCGCCAGCAGTTACGGGGGAGATTGGAACTATGGCTACACCTTC. As protein: CASSYGGDWNYGYTF.

The V call is TRBV25-1, the J call TRBJ2-7, with D unclear. The germline V gene has CDR1 MGHDK and CDR2 SYGVNS. The V end was cut by 6 bases, the J end by 4 bases, with 7 bases between. CDR3 length: 11 residues. CDR3 in DNA: TGTGCCAGCAGCACCCTATACGAGCAGTACTTC. Its translation: CASSTLYEQYF.

The CDR3 is CASSLASLAVYSSTDTQYF. The DNA of the CDR3 is TGTGCCAGCAGCTTAGCGAGTCTAGCGGTTTACTCTAGCACAGATACGCAGTATTTT. The genes are TRBV7-2 and TRBJ2-3; TRBD2 matches at 7 bases. Per the germline V gene, CDR1 is SGHTA and CDR2 is FQGNSA. The length of the CDR3 is 19 residues. After removal of 0 bases from V and 0 bases from J, the junction contained 12 bases not matched to a gene.